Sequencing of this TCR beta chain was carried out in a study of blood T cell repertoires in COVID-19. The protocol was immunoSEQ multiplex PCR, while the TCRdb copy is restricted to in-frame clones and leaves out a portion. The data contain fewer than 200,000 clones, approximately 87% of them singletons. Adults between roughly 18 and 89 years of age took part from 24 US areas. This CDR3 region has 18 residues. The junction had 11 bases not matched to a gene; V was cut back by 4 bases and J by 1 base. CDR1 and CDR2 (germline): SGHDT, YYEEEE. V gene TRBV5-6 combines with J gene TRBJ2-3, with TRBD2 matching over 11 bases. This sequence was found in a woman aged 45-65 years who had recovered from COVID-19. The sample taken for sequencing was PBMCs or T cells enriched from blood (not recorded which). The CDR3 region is CASSTYSGGALRTDTQYF. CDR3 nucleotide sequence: TGTGCCAGCAGCACGTATAGCGGGGGGGCCTTGCGCACAGATACGCAGTATTTT.